The 21 T cell receptor beta chains below were found in one sample sequenced in a study of T-cell reconstitution after alpha-beta-depleted transplantation in children (dated by TCRdb to about 2016). Explained via the paper, the treatment or condition label denotes: allogeneic hematopoietic cell transplantation with graft depleted of TCRalphabeta T cells and CD19 B cells. Library construction relied on PCR. The data were produced on an Illumina HiSeq 2500. Molecular barcoding was employed in the preparation of TCR libraries, with unique molecular identifiers being used to normalize TCRbeta repertoire quantification. TCRdb redid the processing of the public reads, applying fastp at Q25 and MiXCR, and retained in-frame beta chains. Rows are combined by CDR3 protein, so each entry shows the most common genes and DNA. The sample profile shows approximately 650,000 distinct CDR3 sequences; under 15% of them were found once. Approximately 0.8% of the sample comes from the top ten.

The sequences come from PBMCs, collected before TCRalphabeta/CD19-depleted stem cell transplant. Receptors were obtained from a girl between 2 and 10 years old with congenital amegakaryocytic thrombocytopenia, due to receive a stem cell transplant.

The chain links TRBV6-1 to TRBJ2-7; TRBD2 matches 12 bases. This CDR3 is 15 amino acids long. Germline loops: CDR1 MNHNS, CDR2 SASEGT. The junction had 5 bases not matched to a gene; V was cut back by 6 bases and J by 2 bases. CDR3 residues: CASRSLAGGAYEQYF. The CDR3 region has the DNA TGTGCCAGCAGATCACTAGCGGGAGGTGCCTACGAGCAGTACTTC.

This clonotype showed up many times. This rearrangement joins TRBV12-3 or TRBV12-4 to TRBJ1-2; TRBD1 agrees at 7 bases. This CDR3 contains 14 residues. V lost 6 bases to trimming and J lost 6 bases; unmatched junction nucleotides: 10. The CDR3, as DNA: TGTGCCAGCAGCCTCGGAGGACAGGTGAATGGCTACACCTTC. Translation: CASSLGGQVNGYTF.

The chain carries TRBV12-3 or TRBV12-4 and TRBJ2-7; D assignment may be TRBD1 or TRBD2 (6 bases each). The V and J ends lost 3 bases and 6 bases respectively, with 12 bases between them. This CDR3 is built from 13 residues. DNA for the CDR3: TGTGCCAGCAGTTTCTTGGGGGGCTTCGAGCAGTACTTC. Encoded protein: CASSFLGGFEQYF.

The chain carries TRBV5-1 and TRBJ2-4; no firm D call. V was trimmed by 7 bases and J by 1 base, leaving 24 bases between them. This CDR3 has 18 residues. Germline CDR1 and CDR2: SGHRS and YFSETQ. CDR3 loop: CASGSRPRLWLAKNIQYF. As DNA, the CDR3 is TGCGCCAGCGGCTCGAGGCCGCGGTTGTGGCTGGCCAAAAACATTCAGTACTTC.

Details on this clonotype: At one boundary the junction diverges from the germline segment, which might be a read error. As DNA, the CDR3 is TGTGCCAGCCACGAGCGGGAGGGTTATATGCTCTTC. It yields the protein CASHEREGYMLF. The chain links TRBV7-9 to TRBJ2-1; 10 bases line up with TRBD2. The germline gives CDR1 SEHNR, CDR2 FQNEAQ (reference sequence). The CDR3 consists of 12 residues.

This clonotype turned up a few times. The chain combines TRBV7-2 with TRBJ2-7; 15 bases map to TRBD2. The V gene's germline CDR1 is SGHTA and CDR2 FQGNSA. This CDR3 region has 18 residues. The ends lost 2 bases at V and 4 bases at J; junction bases unmatched: 9. CDR3 in amino acids: CASSLPIGTSGRNYEQYF. For the CDR3, the DNA is TGTGCCAGCAGCTTACCAATCGGGACTAGCGGGAGGAATTACGAGCAGTACTTC.

The table lists this clonotype with many counts. The V and J genes are TRBV29-1 and TRBJ2-3, with TRBD2 as a possible D gene (5 bases). Germline-derived CDR1 and CDR2 are SQVTM and ANQGSEA. CDR3 length: 11 residues. Trimming took off 4 bases at V and 10 bases at J, with 12 bases between the two ends. This chain's CDR3 is CSVALGRAQYF. CDR3 sequence (DNA): TGCAGCGTTGCACTAGGCCGGGCGCAGTATTTT.

This clonotype was detected ten times or more. The chain combines TRBV19 with TRBJ2-4, with D uncertain. The CDR3 totals 13 residues. Per germline, CDR1 LNHDA and CDR2 SQIVND (reference sequence). V was clipped by 6 bases and J by 9 bases, with 15 bases between them. The DNA for the CDR3 is TGTGCCAGTAGCTCTCTCTCACCGAGCATTCAGTACTTC. It codes for CASSSLSPSIQYF.

In its sample, this clonotype was seen a few times. The gene calls are TRBV12-3 or TRBV12-4 and TRBJ1-6; 7 positions match TRBD1. V was clipped by 6 bases and J by 10 bases; unmatched bases: 9. The CDR3 has 14 amino acids. The CDR3 coding sequence is TGTGCCAGCAGCCGTAACAGGGGAGGGTCACCCCTCCACTTT. Its protein is CASSRNRGGSPLHF.

This clonotype has more than one count but fewer than ten. V and J are TRBV7-9 and TRBJ2-5, with TRBD2 matching 10 bases. The germline V gene has CDR1 SEHNR and CDR2 FQNEAQ (reference sequence). Unmatched junction bases numbered 5, after V lost 6 bases and J lost 4 bases. This CDR3 is 14 amino acids long. This chain's CDR3 is CASRAGGFGETQYF. CDR3 coding DNA: TGTGCCAGCAGAGCGGGAGGGTTTGGAGAGACCCAGTACTTC.

This clonotype was detected only a few times. The junction does not match germline at one end; this may be a read error. The J gene is TRBJ2-7, the V gene TRBV5-5; no clear D gene. In germline, CDR1 is SGHKS, CDR2 YYEKEE (reference sequence). The CDR3 length is 14 residues. The CDR3 loop reads CASTLALLPYEQYF. As DNA, the CDR3 is TGTGCCAGCACCTTGGCTCTCCTACCCTACGAGCAGTACTTC.

This clonotype was detected only a few times. The V and J genes are TRBV7-2 and TRBJ2-5, with D tentatively TRBD2 (6 bases). The CDR3 is 15 residues long. CDR1 is SGHTA, CDR2 FQGNSA, per germline. Deletions cut 5 bases from V and 1 base from J, with 14 bases between. The CDR3 reads CASSPFPSAQETQYF. The CDR3 DNA is TGTGCCAGCAGCCCTTTCCCTAGCGCCCAAGAGACCCAGTACTTC.

This clonotype showed up many times. The V and J genes are TRBV20-1 and TRBJ2-1; D remains ambiguous. Trimming pared 3 bases from V and 0 bases from J, leaving 12 bases between. The CDR3 totals 15 residues. Germline V lookup: CDR1 DFQATT, CDR2 SNEGSKA (reference sequence). The CDR3: CSARATPSSYNEQFF. The CDR3 DNA reads TGCAGTGCTAGGGCGACACCGAGCTCCTACAATGAGCAGTTCTTC.

This clonotype was counted ten times or more. This chain links TRBV6-1 with TRBJ2-1; D is ambiguous. Trimming took off 3 bases at V and 1 base at J, with 7 bases between the two ends. Looked up from germline, CDR1 is MNHNS and CDR2 is SASEGT. CDR3 length: 14 residues. The CDR3 region is CASSDRQSYNEQFF. The CDR3 DNA reads as TGTGCCAGCAGTGACCGGCAGTCCTACAATGAGCAGTTCTTC.

This clonotype occurred once. This may be a read error: a much more frequent sequence differs by one nucleotide. This chain joins TRBV5-8 and TRBJ1-1; D possibly corresponds to TRBD1 (5 bases). The CDR3 runs 11 residues. The V end lost 3 bases, the J end lost 8 bases, and 8 bases lay between the germline ends. The germline gives CDR1 SGHTS, CDR2 YDEGEE. CDR3 sequence: CASSSQVEAFF. The DNA for the CDR3 is TGTGCCAGCAGCTCACAGGTCGAAGCTTTCTTT.

This clonotype was detected ten times or more. The chain uses TRBV5-1 and TRBJ2-1, with D uncertain. There are 14 residues in the CDR3. The V end lost 0 bases, the J end lost 8 bases, and 12 bases lay between the germline ends. Germline V gene lookup returns CDR1 SGHRS and CDR2 YFSETQ. Here the CDR3 DNA reads TGCGCCAGCAGCTTGGATGTCGTGGTTGATGAGCAGTTCTTC. This gives the protein CASSLDVVVDEQFF.

This clonotype was seen more than once but under ten times. The gene calls are TRBV19 and TRBJ2-3, with 8 positions matching TRBD2. CDR1 and CDR2 from the germline V gene are LNHDA and SQIVND (reference sequence). J lost 0 bases, V lost 3 bases, and 8 bases had no gene match. This CDR3 spans 17 amino acids. CDR3 sequence reads: CASSIVTSVTSTDTQYF. The CDR3, as DNA: TGTGCCAGTAGTATCGTGACTAGCGTAACTAGCACAGATACGCAGTATTTT.

This clonotype was detected a few times. This sequence joins TRBV10-3 and TRBJ2-1, with 12 bases matching TRBD2. Germline CDR1 and CDR2: ENHRY and SYGVKD. The CDR3 has 16 residues. With V trimmed by 4 bases and J by 9 bases, 10 bases remained unmatched. The CDR3, as DNA: TGTGCCATCAGTGGACAACTAGCGGGAGGCCCGGGTGAGCAGTTCTTC. This sequence encodes CAISGQLAGGPGEQFF.

The sample holds many counts of this clonotype. J is TRBJ1-5 and V is TRBV20-1; D is unresolved. The CDR3 has 16 residues. V lost 3 bases and J lost 1, with 16 bases in between. Germline V gene data show CDR1 as DFQATT and CDR2 as SNEGSKA (reference sequence). The DNA for the CDR3 is TGCAGTGCTAGTAATGTCGACGGTTGGAGCAATCAGCCCCAGCATTTT. Translated, it gives CSASNVDGWSNQPQHF.

The sample holds a few counts of this clonotype. V is TRBV5-1 and J is TRBJ2-3; 11 bases are a match to TRBD2. The germline V gene has CDR1 SGHRS and CDR2 YFSETQ. Losses at the gene ends were 0 bases for V and 4 bases for J; bases not matched to a gene: 7. CDR3 length equals 17 residues. The CDR3 coding sequence is TGCGCCAGCAGCTTGGCGGGACTAGCGGAACTGGCAGATACGCAGTATTTT. Translation gives CASSLAGLAELADTQYF.

This clonotype showed up just a few times. The V call is TRBV4-1, the J call TRBJ2-7; D call uncertain. Trimming stripped 1 base from V and 3 bases from J, with 10 bases between. Germline assignment: CDR1 MGHRA and CDR2 YSYEKL. This CDR3 is 14 amino acids long. The CDR3 nucleotides read TGCGCCAGCAGCCAAGTCCCAGCCTTCTACGAGCAGTACTTC. Translated: CASSQVPAFYEQYF.